Sequencing of this T cell receptor beta chain was carried out in a study of T-cell reconstitution after alpha-beta-depleted transplantation in children. Study-wide points: It was newly produced T cells that mostly accounted for T-cell counts and diversity one year after transplant.

Molecular barcoding with unique molecular identifiers was used for the TCRbeta library. TCRdb used MiXCR to reprocess the PCR reads, holding one entry per CDR3 protein. The sample comprises almost 500,000 distinct CDR3 sequences, over 9.5% of which are singletons, and around 2% rests with the top ten. With respect to this clonotype: Its antigen remains unidentified.

The TCR originated in a child under 10 years old with inherited bone marrow failure, due to receive a stem cell transplant. Material: PBMCs, obtained before TCRalphabeta/CD19-depleted stem cell transplant.

As DNA, the CDR3 is TGTGCCAGCAGCTTAGCAGGACAGGGACTAGGAAACACCATATATTTT. This encodes CASSLAGQGLGNTIYF. The chain employs TRBV7-2 and TRBJ1-3, with 8 bases that match TRBD1. The CDR3 has 16 amino acids. The V and J ends lost 0 bases and 4 bases, in that order; junction bases with no gene match: 5. From germline, CDR1 is SGHTA and CDR2 FQGNSA.